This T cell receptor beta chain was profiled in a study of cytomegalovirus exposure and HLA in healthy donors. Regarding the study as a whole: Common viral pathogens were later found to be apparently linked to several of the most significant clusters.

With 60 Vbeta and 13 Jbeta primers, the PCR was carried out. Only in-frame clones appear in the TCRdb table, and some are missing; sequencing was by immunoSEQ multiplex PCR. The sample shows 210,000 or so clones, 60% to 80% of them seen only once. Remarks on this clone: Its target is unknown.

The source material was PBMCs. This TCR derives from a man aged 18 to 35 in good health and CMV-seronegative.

The CDR3 bases are TGCACCGGGACAAAGAACACCGGGGAGCTGTTTTTT. This encodes CTGTKNTGELFF. The chain has TRBV29-1 and TRBJ2-2; D possibly corresponds to TRBD1 (6 bases). Germline V gene lookup returns CDR1 SQVTM and CDR2 ANQGSEA. The CDR3 has 12 residues.